A single sample is the source of the 14 T cell receptor beta chains below, sequenced in a study of beta chain features in type 1 diabetes (dated by TCRdb to 2016 to 2018). Library generation was performed with the immunoSEQ multiplex PCR assay. The High Capacity cDNA Reverse Transcription Kit was used to reverse transcribe all of the isolated RNA, meaning that expressed TCRB transcripts were what got sequenced. In TCRdb, the immuneACCESS table is reduced to in-frame sequences with V and J assigned. These tables do not hold every clone; where another copy was compared, an unresolved V gene accounts for under half, and the others remain unexplained. The sample records 200,000 to 250,000 clones, around 14% of which are singletons. 0.015% to 0.02% of the sample is in the top ten clones. Their specific antigens are unknown. The investigation overall reported the following: In all four CD4+ subsets, TCRB CDR3 length was moderately but significantly shorter in type 1 diabetes patients.

The material sequenced was naive CD4+ T cells from blood. Per the publication, the cell subset or site label means: true naive CD4+ T cells. The receptors shown here come from a man aged 30-40 years with type 1 diabetes.

CDR3 amino acids: CATSREPGQQETQYF. CDR3 coding DNA: TGTGCCACCAGCAGAGAGCCGGGACAGCAAGAGACCCAGTACTTC. The genes are TRBV15 and TRBJ2-5; 7 bases match TRBD1. The CDR3 runs to 15 residues. CDR1 and CDR2 from the germline V gene are LNHNV and YYDKDF (reference sequence). The V and J ends lost 0 bases and 2 bases, in that order; junction bases with no gene match: 3.

The chain carries TRBV11-3 and TRBJ2-2; the match to TRBD1 covers 7 bases. CDR1 is SGHNT and CDR2 is YENEEA in the germline V gene. This CDR3 comprises 12 residues. V dropped 5 bases and J dropped 10; count of bases not matched to a gene: 4. The CDR3 DNA is TGTGCCAGCAGCCCGGGACAGTCGGAGCTGTTTTTT. This sequence encodes CASSPGQSELFF.

This clone was counted a few times. The chain carries TRBV2 and TRBJ1-5; D gene ambiguous. Germline V CDR1 and CDR2: SNHLY, FYNNEI. This CDR3 has 14 residues. V was cut by 4 bases and J by 3 bases, with 10 bases left in between. DNA for the CDR3: TGTGCCAGCAGTGTTGAACAGCTCAATCAGCCCCAGCATTTT. Protein product: CASSVEQLNQPQHF.

The chain links TRBV11-2 to TRBJ2-1; 9 bases agree with TRBD1. CDR1 SGHAT and CDR2 FQNNGV come from the germline V gene. J lost 4 bases, V lost 1 base, and 8 bases had no gene match. The CDR3 totals 17 residues. The CDR3 coding sequence is TGTGCCAGCAGCTTAGTCTTACCGGGACAGGGTTACAATGAGCAGTTCTTC. Residues: CASSLVLPGQGYNEQFF.

The chain employs TRBV2 and TRBJ1-5, with unresolved D. CDR3 length: 13 residues. CDR1 is SNHLY and CDR2 is FYNNEI in the germline V gene. The V and J ends lost 5 bases and 7 bases respectively, with 12 bases between them. This CDR3 is CASSQEGHQPQHF. DNA of the CDR3: TGTGCCAGCAGTCAGGAGGGTCACCAGCCCCAGCATTTT. Based on the CDR3 plus reference TRBV2 and TRBJ1-5, the full variable domain is EPEVTQTPSHQVTQMGQEVILRCVPISNHLYFYWYRQILGQKVEFLVSFYNNEISEKSEIFDDQFSVERPDGSNFTLKIRSTKLEDSAMYFCASSQEGHQPQHFGDGTRLSIL.

This clone turned up a few times. V gene TRBV11-3 combines with J gene TRBJ1-6; tentatively, D is TRBD1 (6 bases). The CDR3 is made up of 15 amino acids. CDR1 SGHNT and CDR2 YENEEA come from the germline V gene. The V gene lost 5 bases and the J gene lost 6 bases, with 14 bases spanning the gap. In nucleotides, the CDR3 is TGTGCCAGCAGCCCCCAGGGGCTAGGTAATTCACCCCTCCACTTT. As protein: CASSPQGLGNSPLHF.

The chain joins TRBV5-1 to TRBJ1-1; no firm D call. The CDR3 totals 13 residues. V lost 0 bases and J lost 4, with 7 bases in between. The germline gives CDR1 SGHRS, CDR2 YFSETQ. The CDR3 sequence is CASSLVTGTEAFF. DNA for the CDR3: TGCGCCAGCAGCTTGGTCACTGGCACTGAAGCTTTCTTT.

The rearrangement links TRBV6-1 to TRBJ2-3; D uncertain. V lost 2 bases and J 5 bases, leaving 5 bases between the germline ends. There are 12 residues in the CDR3. Germline CDR1 and CDR2: MNHNS and SASEGT. The CDR3 nucleotides are TGTGCCAGCAGTGAATCGGTAGATACGCAGTATTTT. This sequence encodes CASSESVDTQYF.

V and J are TRBV30 and TRBJ1-2; 7 bases are shared with TRBD1. The CDR3 consists of 14 residues. With 5 bases clipped from V and 7 bases from J, the junction kept 13 bases outside the gene matches. From germline, CDR1 is GTSNPN and CDR2 SVGIG (reference sequence). CDR3 residues: CAWASGTGVGGYTF. In DNA form, the CDR3 reads TGTGCCTGGGCCTCCGGAACAGGGGTGGGTGGCTACACCTTC.

V usage is TRBV30 and J usage is TRBJ1-5, with TRBD1 identical over 9 bases. This CDR3 is built from 18 residues. The junction had 12 bases not matched to a gene; V was cut back by 3 bases and J by 0 bases. Germline CDR1 and CDR2: GTSNPN and SVGIG (reference sequence). CDR3 loop: CAWSEGQGTWVSNQPQHF. The CDR3 DNA sequence: TGTGCCTGGAGCGAGGGACAGGGAACGTGGGTTAGCAATCAGCCCCAGCATTTT. The full variable domain, completed using reference TRBV30 and TRBJ1-5, is SQTIHQWPATLVQPVGSPLSLECTVEGTSNPNLYWYRQAAGRGLQLLFYSVGIGQISSEVPQNLSASRPQDRQFILSSKKLLLSDSGFYLCAWSEGQGTWVSNQPQHFGDGTRLSIL.

This clone has only a few counts. The chain recombines TRBV6-7 with TRBJ2-7; 9 bases are a match to TRBD1. TRBV6-7 is classed as an ORF, of uncertain function. V shed 11 bases, J shed 6 bases, and the junction held 8 bases outside the gene matches. The CDR3 is made up of 12 amino acids. As DNA, the CDR3 is TGTGCCCCCCACGGGACAGGGTCCGAGCAGTACTTC. Its translation is CAPHGTGSEQYF.

The CDR3 spells CASSTYEERVNEQFF. CDR3 nucleotides: TGCGCCAGCAGCACATATGAGGAGAGGGTCAATGAGCAGTTCTTC. V and J are TRBV5-1 and TRBJ2-1, with D tentatively TRBD2 (5 bases). The CDR3 is 15 amino acids. The ends were cut back, 4 bases at V and 6 bases at J, with 17 bases in the middle. Germline V gene lookup returns CDR1 SGHRS and CDR2 YFSETQ. Complete variable domain (other parts from reference TRBV5-1 and TRBJ2-1): KAGVTQTPRYLIKTRGQQVTLSCSPISGHRSVSWYQQTPGQGLQFLFEYFSETQRNKGNFPGRFSGRQFSNSRSEMNVSTLELGDSALYLCASSTYEERVNEQFFGPGTRLTVL.

The genes are TRBV18 and TRBJ2-1; maybe TRBD1 (5 bases). This CDR3 spans 17 amino acids. V shed 3 bases and J shed 0 bases, with 15 bases lying between them. Germline V gene lookup returns CDR1 KGHSH and CDR2 LQKENI. CDR3 DNA sequence: TGTGCCAGCTCACCCGCCTCAGGGTCCCTCTCCTACAATGAGCAGTTCTTC. It codes for CASSPASGSLSYNEQFF.

A few counts support this clone. This chain links TRBV5-1 with TRBJ2-4, with 12 bases aligning to TRBD2. This CDR3 is built from 14 residues. V lost 6 bases and J lost 12; bases outside the gene matches: 10. The V gene's germline CDR1 is SGHRS and CDR2 YFSETQ. The CDR3 DNA is TGCGCCAGCACCCTGACTAGCGGGAGTAGGAATCAGTACTTC. The encoded protein is CASTLTSGSRNQYF.